The clone carrying this TCR beta chain was counted ten times or more. This record belongs to a study of Graves' ophthalmopathy and Graves' hyperthyroidism. Amplifying from RNA transcripts, the study obtained TCR beta CDR3 regions. HTBI-primed RT-PCR formed the first round, and a multiplex PCR formed the second. TCRdb redid the calling of the multiplex PCR reads with MiXCR, one entry per CDR3 protein. This sample has over a million distinct CDR3 sequences, with roughly two fifths found just once. Researchers turned away patients with other autoimmune diseases, uncontrolled infections, pregnancy or lactation. The sequenced sample was peripheral blood or thyroid tissue (not recorded which). This TCR derives from an adult man with Graves' hyperthyroidism.

The CDR3: CASSPSAWGIREQYF. CDR3 nucleotide sequence: TGTGCCAGCAGCCCCTCCGCGTGGGGAATCCGGGAGCAGTACTTC. The chain links TRBV11-2 to TRBJ2-7; D not certain. The germline CDR1 and CDR2 sequences are SGHAT and FQNNGV. V lost 5 bases, J lost 7 bases, and 21 bases lay in between. This CDR3 comprises 15 residues.